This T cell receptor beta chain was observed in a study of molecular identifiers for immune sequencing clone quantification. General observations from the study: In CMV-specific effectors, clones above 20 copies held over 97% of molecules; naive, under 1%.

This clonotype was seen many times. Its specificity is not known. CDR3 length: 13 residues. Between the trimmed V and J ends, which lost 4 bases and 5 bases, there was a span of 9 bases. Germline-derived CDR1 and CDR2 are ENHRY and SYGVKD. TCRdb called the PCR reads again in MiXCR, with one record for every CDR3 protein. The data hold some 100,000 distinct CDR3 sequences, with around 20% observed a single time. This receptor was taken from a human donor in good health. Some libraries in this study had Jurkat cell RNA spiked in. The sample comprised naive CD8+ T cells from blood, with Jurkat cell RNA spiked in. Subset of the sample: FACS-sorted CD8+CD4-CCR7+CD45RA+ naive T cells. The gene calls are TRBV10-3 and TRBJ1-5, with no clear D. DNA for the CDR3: TGTGCCATCAGTGTTGACATTCATCAGCCCCAGCATTTT. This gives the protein CAISVDIHQPQHF.